These 11 T cell receptor beta chains share one sample of origin, sequenced in a study of cytomegalovirus exposure and HLA in healthy donors. Primers for the PCR totalled 60 Vbeta and 13 Jbeta. TCRdb's table, derived via immunoSEQ multiplex PCR, lists solely in-frame clones and lacks some. Here the sample spans approximately 140,000 clones, around 75% being singletons. The sequencing sample was made of PBMCs. Source of these receptors: a woman in her late teens or twenties in good health and CMV-seronegative.

A single count supports this clone. The chain joins TRBV9 to TRBJ2-3, with TRBD1 as a possible D gene (6 bases). Germline-derived CDR1 and CDR2 are SGDLS and YYNGEE. V gave up 4 bases and J gave up 5 bases, with 11 bases separating them. The CDR3 has 13 amino acids. CDR3 residues: CASSTRGGDTQYF. The CDR3 DNA follows: TGTGCCAGCAGCACACGAGGGGGAGATACGCAGTATTTT.

With respect to this clone: The junction departs from germline at one end; a sequencing error may be responsible. This rearrangement joins TRBV2 to TRBJ2-4; perhaps TRBD2 as D (5 bases). This CDR3 region has 15 residues. Germline V gene lookup returns CDR1 SNHLY and CDR2 FYNNEI. CDR3 region: CASSDEGEAKNSQYF. For the CDR3, the DNA is TGTGCCAGCAGTGACGAGGGCGAAGCCAAAAACAGTCAGTACTTC.

The chain links TRBV5-6 to TRBJ1-2; the D gene is possibly TRBD1 (5 bases). Looked up from germline, CDR1 is SGHDT and CDR2 is YYEEEE. Trimming removed 0 bases from V and 8 bases from J, with 17 bases in between. This CDR3 spans 15 amino acids. CDR3 bases: TGTGCCAGCAGCTTGGGGGGCGGAGTACCGGCCGGCTACACCTTC. Protein sequence: CASSLGGGVPAGYTF.

This clone has only a few counts. V and J are TRBV15 and TRBJ2-7; TRBD1 agrees at 7 bases. J was trimmed by 0 bases and V by 4 bases; bases with no gene match: 3. This CDR3 is built from 14 residues. Looked up from germline, CDR1 is LNHNV and CDR2 is YYDKDF (reference sequence). The CDR3 DNA reads as TGTGCCACCAGCATCGGGGACAGCTCCTACGAGCAGTACTTC. Translated, it gives CATSIGDSSYEQYF.

V gene TRBV6-1 combines with J gene TRBJ1-6; D not certain. The CDR3 has 15 amino acids. The germline gives CDR1 MNHNS, CDR2 SASEGT. The ends were cut back, 1 base at V and 6 bases at J, with 10 bases in the middle. The CDR3 is CASSEDPGGNSPLHF. Written as DNA, the CDR3 is TGTGCCAGCAGTGAAGACCCTGGCGGTAATTCACCCCTCCACTTT.

V and J are TRBV6-5 and TRBJ1-2; no reliable D call. CDR1 is MNHEY, CDR2 SVGAGI, per germline. V lost 0 bases to trimming and J lost 1 base, with 3 bases between them. This CDR3 region has 13 residues. The CDR3, as DNA: TGTGCCAGCAGTTACTCGAGTAACTATGGCTACACCTTC. It is translated as CASSYSSNYGYTF.

Notes on this clone: Other DNA sequences in the sample encode the same CDR3. V and J are TRBV30 and TRBJ1-1, with 7 bases fitting TRBD1. V lost 1 base, J lost 3 bases, and 2 bases stayed unmatched. The CDR3 has 13 residues. Germline V gene sequence: CDR1 GTSNPN, CDR2 SVGIG (reference sequence). CDR3 in amino acids: CAWSGQGDTEAFF. In DNA form, the CDR3 reads TGTGCCTGGAGTGGACAGGGTGACACTGAAGCTTTCTTT.

This chain joins TRBV7-9 and TRBJ1-3; 7 nucleotides align to TRBD1. V was pared by 5 bases and J by 6 bases, with 16 bases of the junction left unmatched. The germline V gene encodes CDR1 SEHNR and CDR2 FQNEAQ (reference sequence). CDR3 length: 17 amino acids. CDR3 loop: CASSTRTGQQGENTIYF. CDR3 DNA: TGTGCCAGCAGCACGAGGACAGGACAACAGGGTGAAAACACCATATATTTT. The entire variable domain, with the rest obtained from reference TRBV7-9 and TRBJ1-3, is as follows: DTGVSQNPRHKITKRGQNVTFRCDPISEHNRLYWYRQTLGQGPEFLTYFQNEAQLEKSRLLSDRFSAERPKGSFSTLEIQRTEQGDSAMYLCASSTRTGQQGENTIYFGEGSWLTVV.

Here the CDR3 DNA reads TGTGCCACCAGCCCTGGGGCGTCGAGCTCCTATAATTCACCCCTCCACTTT. This codes for CATSPGASSSYNSPLHF. The chain is built from TRBV15 and TRBJ1-6, with a possible D match to TRBD1 (5 bases). Between the trimmed V and J ends, which lost 5 bases and 0 bases, there was a span of 14 bases. This CDR3 comprises 17 residues. Germline V CDR1 and CDR2: LNHNV, YYDKDF (reference sequence).

The V and J genes are TRBV10-3 and TRBJ2-3; TRBD2 agrees at 7 bases. Per the germline V gene, CDR1 is ENHRY and CDR2 is SYGVKD. Trimming cost V 0 bases and J 0 bases; bases outside gene matches: 9. The CDR3 covers 18 residues. The CDR3 nucleotides are TGTGCCATCAGTGAGTCGACGGGTGGCGGGAGCAGCACAGATACGCAGTATTTT. It specifies CAISESTGGGSSTDTQYF.

Comments on this clone: One end of the junction fails to match germline, which may point to a read error. The chain has TRBV11-3 and TRBJ2-6, with D possibly TRBD1 on 5 matching bases. Germline assignment: CDR1 SGHNT and CDR2 YENEEA. This CDR3 contains 15 residues. The CDR3 region is CASSLGSSGANGLTF. In DNA form, the CDR3 reads TGTGCCAGCAGCTTAGGATCCTCTGGGGCCAACGGCCTGACTTTC. The full variable domain, in which reference TRBV11-3 and TRBJ2-6 provide the parts outside the CDR3, is EAGVVQSPRYKIIEKKQPVAFWCNPISGHNTLYWYLQNLGQGPELLIRYENEEAVDDSQLPKDRFSAERLKGVDSTLKIQPAELGDSAVYLCASSLGSSGANGLTFGAGSRLTVL.